The 10 T cell receptor beta chains below were found in one sample sequenced in a study of STAT5B mutations in CD4+ large granular lymphocyte leukemia. Assay: immunoSEQ multiplex PCR; the TCRdb copy retains only in-frame clones and omits some. The sample yields around 38,000 clones, roughly 87% seen once. Source material: CD4+ T cells from blood buffy coats. Source of these receptors: a human donor in good health.

The chain combines TRBV28 with TRBJ1-3, with 11 nucleotides matching TRBD1. With V trimmed by 9 bases and J by 0 bases, 7 bases remained unmatched. The CDR3 contains 16 residues. In germline, CDR1 is MDHEN, CDR2 SYDVKM. The CDR3 region is CASFPGTGGSGNTIYF. The CDR3, as DNA: TGTGCCAGTTTCCCGGGGACAGGGGGCTCTGGAAACACCATATATTTT.

This clone was detected only a few times. V is TRBV5-4 and J is TRBJ2-7, with D possibly matching TRBD2 (5 bases). The germline V gene has CDR1 SGHNT and CDR2 YYREEE (reference sequence). V was cut by 5 bases and J by 9 bases, with 24 bases left in between. CDR3 length: 15 residues. In DNA, the CDR3 is TGTGCCAGCAGGCCCCACGGCAGGCCTCCCGCGGGGCAGTACTTC. It translates to CASRPHGRPPAGQYF.

The chain is built from TRBV14 and TRBJ2-7; D uncertain. The CDR3 contains 14 residues. Trimming pared 2 bases from V and 5 bases from J, leaving 13 bases between. CDR1 SGHDN and CDR2 FVKESK come from the germline V gene. The CDR3 sequence is CASSQNALLDEQYF. CDR3 nucleotides: TGTGCCAGCAGCCAAAACGCCCTCCTCGACGAGCAGTACTTC.

CDR3: CASSPPTSGSYEQFF. The DNA for the CDR3 is TGTGCCAGCTCACCACCTACCAGCGGGAGCTATGAGCAGTTCTTC. The rearrangement links TRBV18 to TRBJ2-1; 8 bases are shared with TRBD2. Germline CDR1 KGHSH, CDR2 LQKENI. The CDR3 spans 15 residues. V gave up 0 bases and J gave up 8 bases; unmatched junction bases: 6.

This clone was counted a few times. This sequence joins TRBV7-3 and TRBJ2-5; possible D gene TRBD1, 6 bases. The CDR3 consists of 13 residues. The V gene's germline CDR1 is SGHTA and CDR2 FQGTGA. Between the trimmed V and J ends, which lost 4 bases and 5 bases, there was a span of 11 bases. The CDR3 loop is CASSYREGETQYF. DNA of the CDR3: TGTGCCAGCAGCTACAGGGAAGGGGAGACCCAGTACTTC.

This clone was counted only a few times. This sequence joins TRBV5-1 and TRBJ2-3; D unresolved. The V end was cut by 0 bases, the J end by 6 bases, with 11 bases between. Germline V gives CDR1 SGHRS, CDR2 YFSETQ. The length of the CDR3 is 14 residues. CDR3 region: CASSLGQQADTQYF. The CDR3 region has the DNA TGCGCCAGCAGCTTGGGCCAGCAAGCGGATACGCAGTATTTT.

This clone was counted between two and nine times. The chain links TRBV5-4 to TRBJ2-1, with TRBD2 as a possible D gene (5 bases). The CDR3 spans 14 residues. The germline V gene encodes CDR1 SGHNT and CDR2 YYREEE (reference sequence). V was pared by 0 bases and J by 5 bases, with 9 bases between. The DNA of the CDR3 is TGTGCCAGCAGCTTGGGGAGGCAGCACAATGAGCAGTTCTTC. It encodes CASSLGRQHNEQFF.

This clone was seen a single time. CDR3 amino acids: CASTGAGGINQPQHF. Here the CDR3 DNA reads TGCGCCAGCACGGGGGCAGGGGGAATCAATCAGCCCCAGCATTTT. The V gene is TRBV10-2, the J gene TRBJ1-5; 7 bases fit TRBD1. Per the germline V gene, CDR1 is WSHSY and CDR2 is SAAADI. CDR3 length: 15 residues. V lost 7 bases, J lost 3 bases, and 9 bases stayed unmatched.

V gene TRBV7-8 combines with J gene TRBJ2-6; TRBD1 or TRBD2 may be the D gene (5 bases each). CDR1 and CDR2 from the germline V gene are SGHVS and FQNEAQ. The CDR3 covers 17 residues. The ends were cut back, 5 bases at V and 0 bases at J, with 14 bases in the middle. CDR3 bases: TGTGCCAGCAGCCCCCGGGACGGAAGCTCTGGGGCCAACGTCCTGACTTTC. Translated: CASSPRDGSSGANVLTF.

This sequence joins TRBV4-3 and TRBJ2-7, with D hard to call. Trimming stripped 0 bases from V and 0 bases from J, with 3 bases between. Germline values: CDR1 LGHNA, CDR2 YSLEER. The CDR3 covers 13 residues. The CDR3 nucleotides are TGCGCCAGCAGCCAAGAGCTCTCCTACGAGCAGTACTTC. This codes for CASSQELSYEQYF.